Below, 18 T cell receptor beta chains from the same sample are listed, as sequenced in a study of shared clonotypes between healthy human individuals. Sequenced by immunoSEQ multiplex PCR; TCRdb stores in-frame clones only, minus some. In the table there are 450,000 or so clones, 75% to 80% of which are singletons. The sequenced sample was PBMCs. The source of these receptors is a woman aged 40 to 55 in good health. Some clones in this sample may be carry-over from other donors' samples.

This clone was detected ten times or more. This rearrangement joins TRBV5-8 to TRBJ2-3; D is unresolved. This CDR3 has 13 residues. The V and J ends lost 7 bases and 0 bases respectively, with 9 bases between them. In germline, CDR1 is SGHTS, CDR2 YDEGEE. CDR3 loop: CASLTRSTDTQYF. Here the CDR3 DNA reads TGTGCCAGCCTTACCAGGAGCACAGATACGCAGTATTTT. The full variable domain, its missing parts supplied by reference TRBV5-8 and TRBJ2-3, is EAGVTQSPTHLIKTRGQQATLRCSPISGHTSVYWYQQALGLGLQFLLWYDEGEERNRGNFPPRFSGRQFPNYSSELNVNALELEDSALYLCASLTRSTDTQYFGPGTRLTVL.

The gene calls are TRBV14 and TRBJ2-5; no definite D call. V dropped 1 base and J dropped 1 base, with 7 bases sitting between them. The CDR3 has 14 amino acids. Germline assignment: CDR1 SGHDN and CDR2 FVKESK. CDR3 DNA sequence: TGTGCCAGCAGCCAAGGGTACATCCAAGAGACCCAGTACTTC. It codes for CASSQGYIQETQYF.

V and J are TRBV28 and TRBJ2-7; no clear D. CDR3 length equals 10 residues. The V and J ends lost 8 bases and 4 bases respectively, with 6 bases between them. In germline, CDR1 is MDHEN, CDR2 SYDVKM. The CDR3 protein is CASPPYEQYF. CDR3 coding DNA: TGTGCCAGCCCTCCTTACGAGCAGTACTTC.

The gene calls are TRBV6-5 and TRBJ1-2, with no clear D. This CDR3 comprises 11 residues. Trimming took off 8 bases at V and 8 bases at J, with 12 bases between the two ends. Germline values: CDR1 MNHEY, CDR2 SVGAGI. CDR3 sequence (DNA): TGTGCCAGCTCGGAGGGAGCGGGCTACACCTTC. This encodes CASSEGAGYTF.

The chain joins TRBV6-1 to TRBJ2-1; 11 nucleotides align to TRBD1. Germline lookup yields CDR1 MNHNS and CDR2 SASEGT. Trimming took 6 bases from V and 7 from J; bases not matched to a gene: 5. The CDR3 loop spans 14 amino acids. CDR3 loop: CASSRDRGLNEQFF. In DNA, the CDR3 is TGTGCCAGCAGCCGGGACAGGGGGTTAAATGAGCAGTTCTTC.

This chain uses TRBV29-1 with TRBJ1-2; 7 bases agree with TRBD1. The CDR3 extends over 15 amino acids. V shed 6 bases and J 2 bases; nucleotides not matched to a gene: 12. The germline V gene encodes CDR1 SQVTM and CDR2 ANQGSEA. In nucleotides, the CDR3 is TGCAGCGTCTCCAATCCAATGACAGGGAACTATGGCTACACCTTC. It codes for CSVSNPMTGNYGYTF.

The genes are TRBV28 and TRBJ1-2; D remains ambiguous. With 1 base removed from V and 3 bases from J, the gap between germline ends came to 9 bases. The germline CDR1 and CDR2 sequences are MDHEN and SYDVKM. The CDR3 runs 14 residues. In nucleotides, the CDR3 is TGTGCCAGCAGTTTATCGCGGCCAGACTATGGCTACACCTTC. The encoded protein is CASSLSRPDYGYTF.

This rearrangement joins TRBV27 to TRBJ1-5; D is uncertain. Trimming took 8 bases from V and 3 from J, leaving 11 bases between them. This CDR3 spans 13 amino acids. Germline values: CDR1 MNHEY, CDR2 SMNVEV (reference sequence). CDR3 sequence (DNA): TGTGCCAGCGCGGTCCGGGCCAATCAGCCCCAGCATTTT. This codes for CASAVRANQPQHF.

V is TRBV7-2 and J is TRBJ2-5; no clear D. This CDR3 is 13 amino acids long. Germline V gives CDR1 SGHTA, CDR2 FQGNSA. V dropped 5 bases and J dropped 5 bases, with 12 bases sitting between them. The CDR3 DNA reads as TGTGCCAGCAGCCCGGGTGATAGGGAGACCCAGTACTTC. Its protein product is CASSPGDRETQYF.

V and J are TRBV30 and TRBJ1-3, with 9 bases identical to TRBD1. V gave up 5 bases and J gave up 2 bases; unmatched junction bases: 10. This CDR3 is 16 amino acids long. Germline V gene sequence: CDR1 GTSNPN, CDR2 SVGIG (reference sequence). In DNA form, the CDR3 reads TGTGCCTGGGAGGGGGACAGGGTGCTCCCTGGAAACACCATATATTTT. It is translated as CAWEGDRVLPGNTIYF.

A word on this clone: Mismatch with germline at one junction end may stem from a read error. The V call is TRBV28, the J call TRBJ2-2; D is perhaps TRBD1 or TRBD2 (5 bases each). The CDR3 contains 16 residues. From germline, CDR1 is MDHEN and CDR2 SYDVKM. CDR3 DNA: TGTGCCAGCAGTTTCGGGAATAGGGGTAACACGGGGGAGCTGTTTTTT. It codes for CASSFGNRGNTGELFF.

The rearrangement joins TRBV6-5 to TRBJ1-4; 7 nucleotides align to TRBD1. This CDR3 has 14 residues. The germline V gene encodes CDR1 MNHEY and CDR2 SVGAGI. V gave up 6 bases and J gave up 3 bases; unmatched junction bases: 4. The CDR3 nucleotides are TGTGCCAGCAGACGACAGGGATCTAATGAAAAACTGTTTTTT. It is translated as CASRRQGSNEKLFF.

This clone was picked up a small number of times. The chain combines TRBV28 with TRBJ1-5; D is unclear. Trimming shortened V by 7 bases and J by 5 bases, and 12 bases separated the two germline ends. CDR1 and CDR2 from the germline V gene are MDHEN and SYDVKM. The CDR3 has 13 amino acids. The CDR3 nucleotides are TGTGCCAGCAAAGGATTTTTGGATCAGCCCCAGCATTTT. Amino acids: CASKGFLDQPQHF.

The CDR3 coding sequence is TGTGCCAGCAGCAAGGGGACTAGCGGGACAACCTACGAGCAGTACTTC. This sequence encodes CASSKGTSGTTYEQYF. The chain combines TRBV7-8 with TRBJ2-7; 13 bases match TRBD2. The CDR3 runs 16 residues. Per the germline V gene, CDR1 is SGHVS and CDR2 is FQNEAQ. After removal of 5 bases from V and 2 bases from J, the junction contained 6 bases not matched to a gene.

V usage is TRBV4-1 and J usage is TRBJ2-1; 12 nucleotides match TRBD2. The germline V gene encodes CDR1 MGHRA and CDR2 YSYEKL. The V segment lost 1 base and the J segment 5 bases; nucleotides outside the gene matches: 3. This CDR3 region has 16 residues. Here the CDR3 reads CASSQGLAGGDNEQFF. Here the CDR3 DNA reads TGCGCCAGCAGCCAAGGGCTAGCGGGAGGGGACAATGAGCAGTTCTTC.

The CDR3 loop reads CASSLPQGVMYTEQYF. The CDR3 region has the DNA TGTGCCAGCAGTTTACCCCAGGGTGTCATGTATACCGAGCAGTACTTC. This sequence joins TRBV28 and TRBJ2-7, with a tentative D call TRBD1 (5 bases). V lost 2 bases and J lost 6, with 20 bases in between. Per germline, CDR1 MDHEN and CDR2 SYDVKM. The CDR3 has 16 amino acids.

The CDR3 sequence is CASSPGLPYEQYF. As DNA, the CDR3 is TGTGCCAGCAGCCCAGGACTTCCCTACGAGCAGTACTTC. This rearrangement joins TRBV9 to TRBJ2-7; maybe TRBD2 (5 bases). This CDR3 is built from 13 residues. Germline CDR1 is SGDLS and CDR2 is YYNGEE. With 4 bases removed from V and 2 bases from J, the gap between germline ends came to 10 bases.

Worth noting for this clone: It differs at one base from a far larger clone, so likely a read error. Other nucleotide sequences in the sample specify the same CDR3. The J gene is TRBJ2-7, the V gene TRBV5-6, with D tentatively TRBD1 (5 bases). Germline CDR1 and CDR2: SGHDT and YYEEEE. There are 14 residues in the CDR3. CDR3 DNA: TGCGCCAGCAGCTGGAGAAGGGGAACCTACGAGCAGTACTTC. Protein product: CASSWRRGTYEQYF.